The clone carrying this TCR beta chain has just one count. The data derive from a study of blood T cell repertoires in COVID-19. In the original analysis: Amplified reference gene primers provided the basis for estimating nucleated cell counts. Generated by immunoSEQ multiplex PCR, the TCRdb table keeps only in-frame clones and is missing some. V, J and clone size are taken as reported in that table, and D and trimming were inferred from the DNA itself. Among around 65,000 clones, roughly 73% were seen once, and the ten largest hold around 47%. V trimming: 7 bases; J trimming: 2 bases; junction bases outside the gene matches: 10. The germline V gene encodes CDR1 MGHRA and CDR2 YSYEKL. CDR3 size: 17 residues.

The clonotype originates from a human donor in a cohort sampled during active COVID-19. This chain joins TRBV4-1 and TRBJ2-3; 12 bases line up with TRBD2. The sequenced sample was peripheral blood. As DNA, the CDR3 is TGCGCCAGCACCCTCAATCCTAGCGGGGGGGTCACAGATACGCAGTATTTT. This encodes CASTLNPSGGVTDTQYF.